This T cell receptor (beta chain) was profiled in a study of T cells in localized non-small cell lung cancer. Using immunoSEQ multiplex PCR, the repertoire was profiled, and TCRdb retains in-frame clones only, with some absent. The data show about 24,000 clones, approximately 88% seen once. A word on this clone: No antigen is known for it.

Germline CDR1 SEHNR, CDR2 FQNEAQ (reference sequence). Trimming left V 0 bases short and J 5 bases short, with 17 bases between. The CDR3 has 16 residues. Findings of the study overall: Longer survival (overall) was linked to higher T cell density in blood.

The clonotype comes from a man between 40 and 70 years old with stage I squamous cell lung carcinoma. Sequencing used peripheral blood, obtained before any cancer treatment. The rearrangement joins TRBV7-9 to TRBJ2-7; D is uncertain. CDR3: CASSLAQAVMVHEQYF. CDR3 DNA sequence: TGTGCCAGCAGCTTAGCCCAGGCGGTGATGGTCCACGAGCAGTACTTC.